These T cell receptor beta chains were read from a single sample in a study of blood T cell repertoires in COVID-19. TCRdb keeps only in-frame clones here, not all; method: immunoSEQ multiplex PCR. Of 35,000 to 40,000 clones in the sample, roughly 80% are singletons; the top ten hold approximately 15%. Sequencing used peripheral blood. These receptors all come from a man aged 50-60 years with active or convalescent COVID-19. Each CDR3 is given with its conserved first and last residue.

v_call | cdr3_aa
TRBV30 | CAWLGQGGTEAFF
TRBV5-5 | CASSMRGGSYNEQFF
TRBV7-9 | CASSLGPRGATNEKLFF
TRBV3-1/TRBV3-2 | CASSHSGGARNEQFF
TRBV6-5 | CASSRDRVNEQYF
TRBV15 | CATSRTGTLAYEQYF
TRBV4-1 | CASSQDLRGGSYEQYF
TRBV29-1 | CSVMETGSTGELFF
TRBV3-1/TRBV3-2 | CASSQVRGEKLFF
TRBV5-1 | CASSPGQGRTYEQYF